This T cell receptor (beta chain) was sequenced during a study of beta chain features in type 1 diabetes (dated by TCRdb to 2016 to 2018). About the investigation overall: Patients and healthy donors did not differ in mean age, gender distribution, total cell number or subset yield. A total of approximately 99,000,000 sorted cells were examined across all samples, and RNA yield correlated strongly with the number of cells per subset. The study compared TCRB repertoires of sorted circulating CD4+ T cell subsets between recently diagnosed type 1 diabetes patients and matched healthy donors. Naive and central memory subsets were obtained from all 28 donors, but regulatory and stem cell-like memory subsets were isolated from only 8 patients and roughly 8 healthy donors.

Summary of the overall study and its limitations: At VDJ recombination sites, type 1 diabetes patients had fewer insertions and more deleted nucleotides, which implies abnormalities in thymic rearrangement. HLA sub-analyses involved small numbers of individuals, so any influence of HLA type on TCRB rearrangement remained unresolved. Naive, central memory and regulatory TCRB repertoires appeared to be more similar among patients than among healthy donors. Shorter templates might be favored by PCR, yet because patient and control samples were amplified and corrected together, any such skew would affect both groups equally. Because cDNA rather than genomic DNA was sequenced, highly expressing activated cells could have been over-represented, although no difference in activation and CD3 levels was found between groups. In all four CD4+ subsets, TCRB CDR3 length was moderately but significantly shorter in type 1 diabetes patients.

Counted from cysteine to phenylalanine, this CDR3 has 16 amino acids. The DNA shown is the 48-base CDR3, in frame from base 1. CDR1 and CDR2 are drawn from the germline V gene: MNHEY, SVGAGI. The trim is 2 bases for V and 5 bases for J, with a gap of 18 bases between the germline ends. The entire amount of isolated RNA was reverse transcribed using the High Capacity cDNA Reverse Transcription Kit, so the sequenced TCRB transcripts were expressed ones. Naive, central memory and regulatory T cell samples underwent deep immunoSEQ sequencing, averaging about 3.57 million total reads per sample. Sorted cells were lysed in RLT buffer and RNA was extracted with DNase-treated RNeasy Micro or Mini kits, depending on cell number. To prevent cross-contamination, each cell subset was processed individually, whereas patient and healthy donor samples were processed jointly. The immunoSEQ multiplex PCR was used to amplify TCRB sequences from cDNA, yielding 87-bp fragments that span the CDR3 region. Sequencing of the amplicons was performed on the Illumina HiSeq platform. Per the original workflow: Synthetic template baselines were used to correct PCR bias computationally, reads within Hamming distance 2 were collapsed, and singletons that could not be merged were discarded. By aligning reads against IMGT, V, D and J genes, CDR3 length, and insertions or deletions at six rearrangement sites were assigned. Within each subset, clonotype counts were normalized to sorted cell number, after which true diversity and Gini coefficients were computed with the tcR R package. The overlap coefficient, calculated on TCRB nucleotide sequences, was used to measure repertoire sharing. As a proxy for the pre-selection repertoire, out-of-frame TCRB sequences from naive cells were analyzed. Held by TCRdb, this immuneACCESS table contains in-frame sequences only and omits some clones. Under half of the omission traces to an unresolved V gene where checked; the cause of the rest is unknown. The DNA gave D and trimming, while V, J and clone size come from that table. This sample gives 900,000 or so clones in total; 15% to 20% of them show up just once. The biggest ten clones account for roughly 0.025% of the sample.

On this clone: The antigen it binds to is not known. Nothing much larger sits one base from this clone, and base qualities are not available.

A single peripheral blood draw of about 116 mL on average was collected from each donor into heparinised tubes. Using a panel that included CD45RO, CCR7, CD25, CD127, CD95 and CD27, naive, central memory, regulatory and stem cell-like memory CD4+ T cells were sorted on a BD FACSAria II. Purity was above 95% for every sorted population. PBMCs were separated immediately by Lymphoprep density gradient centrifugation and were stained directly, without being cultured. Samples were stained and sorted in pairs, with one healthy donor and one patient per experiment, so that batch effects were minimized. The sequencing input was naive CD4+ T cells from blood. Explained via the paper, the cell subset or site label denotes: true naive CD4+ T cells. The sequence was collected from a woman younger than 35 in good health. The chain uses TRBV6-5 and TRBJ2-5; the D gene assignment is ambiguous. The CDR3 protein sequence reads: CASSYGRHTPQETQYF. The nucleotides read TGTGCCAGCAGTTACGGCCGCCATACCCCTCAGGAGACCCAGTACTTC.